The 19 T cell receptor beta chains below come from one sample, sequenced in a study of shared clonotypes between healthy human individuals. The protocol was immunoSEQ multiplex PCR, while the TCRdb copy is restricted to in-frame clones and leaves out a portion. The sample carries about half a million clones, about 72% recorded once. The specimen was PBMCs. These TCRs come from a woman aged 40 to 55 in good health. Some clones in this sample may be carry-over from other donors' samples.

The chain recombines TRBV2 with TRBJ2-2; D is tentatively TRBD1 or TRBD2 (5 bases each). There are 15 residues in the CDR3. Germline CDR1 is SNHLY and CDR2 is FYNNEI. Trimming removed 4 bases at V and 1 base at J, with 10 bases between. The CDR3 sequence: CASSVGAVNTGELFF. CDR3 sequence (DNA): TGTGCCAGCAGTGTCGGGGCAGTGAACACCGGGGAGCTGTTTTTT.

In its sample, this clone was seen once. The genes are TRBV4-2 and TRBJ2-3; tentatively, D is TRBD2 (5 bases). CDR3 length: 16 amino acids. V dropped 1 base and J dropped 5 bases, with 16 bases sitting between them. Germline-derived CDR1 and CDR2 are LGHNA and YNFKEQ. The CDR3 region has the DNA TGTGCCAGCAGCCAAGCCACTAGAACGACCCAAGATACGCAGTATTTT. Translated: CASSQATRTTQDTQYF.

V gene TRBV27 combines with J gene TRBJ2-5; TRBD2 matches 8 bases. The V and J ends lost 5 bases and 3 bases, in that order; junction bases with no gene match: 11. The CDR3 length is 16 residues. CDR1 is MNHEY, CDR2 SMNVEV, per germline (reference sequence). CDR3 nucleotides: TGTGCCAGCAGTCCCCCTCTTAGTAGCGGGAAAGAGACCCAGTACTTC. Translating gives CASSPPLSSGKETQYF.

The chain employs TRBV2 and TRBJ1-5; D gene uncertain. This CDR3 has 14 residues. V shed 3 bases and J shed 0 bases, with 6 bases lying between them. Per germline, CDR1 SNHLY and CDR2 FYNNEI. CDR3 in amino acids: CASSESYSNQPQHF. In DNA, the CDR3 is TGTGCCAGCAGTGAGTCATATAGCAATCAGCCCCAGCATTTT.

The chain uses TRBV7-2 and TRBJ2-1; TRBD2 agrees at 7 bases. Germline loops: CDR1 SGHTA, CDR2 FQGNSA. The CDR3 is made up of 17 amino acids. Germline trimming cut 3 bases from V and 0 bases from J; bases unmatched to any gene: 8. The CDR3 DNA sequence: TGTGCCAGCAGCTTCGCCTCTCAGCGGGACTCCTACAATGAGCAGTTCTTC. This translates into CASSFASQRDSYNEQFF.

The chain is built from TRBV7-2 and TRBJ1-2, with D unresolved. The CDR3 is made up of 16 amino acids. The germline CDR1 and CDR2 sequences are SGHTA and FQGNSA. V was pared by 2 bases and J by 4 bases, with 17 bases between. The CDR3 here is CASSLRSGPLGYGYTF. The CDR3 DNA reads TGTGCCAGCAGCTTACGGTCAGGCCCTCTCGGCTATGGCTACACCTTC.

The chain joins TRBV9 to TRBJ2-3; TRBD2 matches at 7 bases. The CDR3 is 17 amino acids. Trimming removed 5 bases from V and 1 base from J; junction bases left unmatched: 13. Germline CDR1 reads SGDLS; CDR2 reads YYNGEE. CDR3 nucleotides: TGTGCCAGCAGTCTCGGGGGGACCCCAGCCGGCACAGATACGCAGTATTTT. Its translation is CASSLGGTPAGTDTQYF.

This chain uses TRBV2 with TRBJ2-5; D ambiguous. The CDR3 loop spans 12 amino acids. Trimming removed 4 bases from V and 5 bases from J, with 8 bases in between. The germline CDR1 and CDR2 sequences are SNHLY and FYNNEI. This CDR3 reads CASSALGETQYF. CDR3 DNA sequence: TGTGCCAGCAGTGCACTGGGGGAGACCCAGTACTTC. The whole variable domain, remainder taken from reference TRBV2 and TRBJ2-5, is EPEVTQTPSHQVTQMGQEVILRCVPISNHLYFYWYRQILGQKVEFLVSFYNNEISEKSEIFDDQFSVERPDGSNFTLKIRSTKLEDSAMYFCASSALGETQYFGPGTRLLVL.

In DNA form, the CDR3 reads TGTGCCAGCAGTTATGGTGGCCGCGAATACGAGCAGTACTTC. This codes for CASSYGGREYEQYF. The gene calls are TRBV6-5 and TRBJ2-7; D gene ambiguous. This CDR3 is built from 14 residues. V lost 3 bases and J 4 bases, leaving 13 bases between the germline ends. CDR1 MNHEY and CDR2 SVGAGI come from the germline V gene.

The J gene is TRBJ2-5, the V gene TRBV30; the D is unclear. CDR3 size: 14 residues. CDR1 is GTSNPN and CDR2 is SVGIG in the germline V gene (reference sequence). V dropped 0 bases and J dropped 2 bases, with 10 bases sitting between them. The CDR3 spells CAWSVDRKQETQYF. The CDR3 nucleotides read TGTGCCTGGAGTGTTGACCGGAAACAAGAGACCCAGTACTTC. The variable domain in full, with the rest retrieved from reference TRBV30 and TRBJ2-5, is SQTIHQWPATLVQPVGSPLSLECTVEGTSNPNLYWYRQAAGRGLQLLFYSVGIGQISSEVPQNLSASRPQDRQFILSSKKLLLSDSGFYLCAWSVDRKQETQYFGPGTRLLVL.

CDR3 nucleotides: TGTGCCAGCAGTCACGCACAGGGTTTCGAGGGCTACACCTTC. As protein: CASSHAQGFEGYTF. This chain links TRBV27 with TRBJ1-2; TRBD1 might be the D (6 bases). This CDR3 contains 14 residues. The germline V gene encodes CDR1 MNHEY and CDR2 SMNVEV (reference sequence). V gave up 5 bases and J gave up 8 bases, with 18 bases separating them.

The chain carries TRBV9 and TRBJ1-1, with D unresolved. This CDR3 has 15 residues. From germline, CDR1 is SGDLS and CDR2 YYNGEE. V was cut by 6 bases and J by 0 bases, with 15 bases left in between. In DNA, the CDR3 is TGTGCCAGCACTTTGGCAGGCCGGATGAACACTGAAGCTTTCTTT. Encoded protein: CASTLAGRMNTEAFF.

The V and J genes are TRBV10-2 and TRBJ1-1; 12 positions match TRBD1. Germline V gene data show CDR1 as WSHSY and CDR2 as SAAADI. CDR3 size: 16 residues. After removal of 3 bases from V and 10 bases from J, the junction contained 12 bases not matched to a gene. The DNA for the CDR3 is TGCGCCAGCAGTGACTCCGGGACAGGGGGCGCCGTGGGAGCTTTCTTT. Translation: CASSDSGTGGAVGAFF.

The rearrangement joins TRBV5-1 to TRBJ2-1; 7 bases map to TRBD2. With 0 bases clipped from V and 2 bases from J, the junction kept 5 bases outside the gene matches. This CDR3 contains 16 residues. Germline CDR1 reads SGHRS; CDR2 reads YFSETQ. CDR3 DNA sequence: TGCGCCAGCAGCTTGGAGACGACTAGCACCTACAATGAGCAGTTCTTC. It is translated as CASSLETTSTYNEQFF.

The chain is built from TRBV9 and TRBJ1-2; the D is unclear. The CDR3 consists of 14 residues. Per the germline V gene, CDR1 is SGDLS and CDR2 is YYNGEE. V was clipped by 4 bases and J by 4 bases, with 14 bases between them. The CDR3 reads CASSLRDKFYGYTF. CDR3 sequence (DNA): TGTGCCAGCAGCCTCCGCGATAAGTTCTATGGCTACACCTTC.

The rearrangement joins TRBV19 to TRBJ1-5; 7 positions agree with TRBD1. Per germline, CDR1 LNHDA and CDR2 SQIVND (reference sequence). J lost 1 base, V lost 3 bases, and 6 bases had no gene match. The CDR3 runs 16 residues. The CDR3 region is CASSISTGFSNQPQHF. CDR3 in DNA: TGTGCCAGTAGTATTTCGACAGGGTTCAGCAATCAGCCCCAGCATTTT.

Only a few counts were recorded for this clone. DNA of the CDR3: TGCGCCAGCAGCCAAGATGTCTTGTGGAGCTCCTACAATGAGCAGTTCTTC. This translates into CASSQDVLWSSYNEQFF. V and J are TRBV4-1 and TRBJ2-1; D not certain. The CDR3 runs to 17 residues. V lost 0 bases and J lost 0, with 12 bases in between. Per the germline V gene, CDR1 is MGHRA and CDR2 is YSYEKL.

The sample holds one count of this clone. The chain links TRBV18 to TRBJ1-5; 7 bases agree with TRBD1. This CDR3 region has 14 residues. With 3 bases clipped from V and 5 bases from J, the junction kept 4 bases outside the gene matches. Germline-derived CDR1 and CDR2 are KGHSH and LQKENI. As DNA, the CDR3 is TGTGCCAGCTCACCGGGGGACAGATATCAGCCCCAGCATTTT. This sequence encodes CASSPGDRYQPQHF.

The chain uses TRBV10-3 and TRBJ2-5; D not certain. The DNA end is a closer match to TRBJ2-7, so the J assignment may be wrong. There are 15 residues in the CDR3. Germline CDR1 ENHRY, CDR2 SYGVKD. The CDR3 here is CAISESGFSSYEQYF. CDR3 DNA: TGTGCCATCAGTGAGTCGGGGTTCAGCTCCTACGAGCAGTACTTC.